This T cell receptor (beta chain) was profiled in a study of T cell repertoires in cytomegalovirus infection. Germline assignment: CDR1 MNHEY and CDR2 SMNVEV (reference sequence). This CDR3 comprises 14 residues. With 6 bases clipped from V and 4 bases from J, the junction kept 7 bases outside the gene matches. TCRdb independently ran MiXCR on the reads; one entry per CDR3 protein. The sample includes around 530,000 distinct CDR3 sequences, about 26% of them seen just once. In the case of this clonotype: The antigen is undetermined.

Points from the study as a whole: It was HLA-C-restricted CMV-specific TCR beta clonotypes that dominated the response ex vivo.

Sequencing was carried out using PBMCs. This chain links TRBV27 with TRBJ2-7, with 9 bases that match TRBD1. The receptor was derived from a human donor in good health (CMV status not recorded). Some clones in this sample may be carry-over from other donors' samples. CDR3 nucleotides: TGTGCCAGCAGAAGACAGGGGGGGCGATACGAGCAGTACTTC. It translates to CASRRQGGRYEQYF.